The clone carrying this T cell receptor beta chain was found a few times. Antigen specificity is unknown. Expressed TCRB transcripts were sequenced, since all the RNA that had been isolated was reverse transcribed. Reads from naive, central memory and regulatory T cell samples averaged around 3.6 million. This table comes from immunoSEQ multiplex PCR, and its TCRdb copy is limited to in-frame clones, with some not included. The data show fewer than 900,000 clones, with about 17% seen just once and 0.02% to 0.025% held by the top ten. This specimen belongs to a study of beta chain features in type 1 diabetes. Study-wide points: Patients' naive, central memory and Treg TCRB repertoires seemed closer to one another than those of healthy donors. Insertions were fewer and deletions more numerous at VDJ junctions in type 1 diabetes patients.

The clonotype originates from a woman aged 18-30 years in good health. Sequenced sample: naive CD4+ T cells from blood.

CDR3 sequence (DNA): TGTGCCTTAAAGCTCTGGCGGGAGGGACAAGAGACCCAGTACTTC. Residues: CALKLWREGQETQYF. The chain combines TRBV7-9 with TRBJ2-5; 9 nucleotides align to TRBD2. Germline CDR1 SEHNR, CDR2 FQNEAQ (reference sequence). V gave up 11 bases and J gave up 2 bases; unmatched junction bases: 12. CDR3 length: 15 residues.